Each of the 32 T cell receptor beta chains below was sequenced from the same sample in a study of prognosis after radiotherapy for stage I lung cancer. The authors amplified TCR beta CDR3 from genomic DNA using two-round multiplex PCR. The first round of PCR was done with primers that matched each TRBV and TRBJ gene. Via MiXCR, TCRdb re-called the multiplex PCR reads, giving one row per CDR3 protein. The table records 14,000 or so distinct CDR3 sequences, around 33% of them present only once. The sequencing used PBMCs, collected before or after stereotactic body radiation therapy (not recorded which). The receptor source for this set is a donor of 50 years or more with non-small cell lung cancer.

Note on this clonotype: This likely stems from a read error, as it lies one base from a far larger clone. The rearrangement uses TRBV11-3 and TRBJ1-1, with 9 positions matching TRBD1. The CDR3 consists of 17 residues. Germline loops: CDR1 SGHNT, CDR2 YENEEA. The CDR3 here is CSSSSSGTGRMNTEAFF. DNA of the CDR3: TGTTCCAGCAGCTCGTCCGGGACAGGGCGTATGAACACTGAAGCTTTCTTT.

In the case of this clonotype: This likely stems from a read error, as it lies one base from a far larger clone. The CDR3 region is CASSEEALGYNEQFF. CDR3 coding DNA: TGTGCCAGCAGTGAAGAGGCCTTAGGTTACAATGAGCAGTTCTTC. The chain combines TRBV6-2 or TRBV6-3 with TRBJ2-1; D uncertain. Germline CDR1 is MNHEY and CDR2 is SVGEGT. V gave up 5 bases and J gave up 4 bases, with 15 bases separating them. The CDR3 runs to 15 residues.

This clonotype occurred many times. The chain employs TRBV10-3 and TRBJ2-7, with 10 bases matching TRBD2. After removal of 7 bases from V and 3 bases from J, the junction contained 9 bases not matched to a gene. Germline V gene sequence: CDR1 ENHRY, CDR2 SYGVKD. The CDR3 length is 15 residues. CDR3 DNA: TGTGCCATCACCTCAGATTTAGCGGGGGGCTACGAGCAGTACTTC. Translated: CAITSDLAGGYEQYF.

This clonotype was picked up a small number of times. A much larger clone differs from this one at a single base, so this may be a read error. The conserved phenylalanine or tryptophan is not found at the CDR3 terminus, so this likely reflects a read error. This sequence joins TRBV7-8 and TRBJ2-7; D possibly corresponds to TRBD1 (6 bases). In germline, CDR1 is SGHVS, CDR2 FQNEAQ. This CDR3 region has 15 residues. Trimming removed 1 base at V and 4 bases at J, with 14 bases between. The DNA for the CDR3 is TGTGCCAGCAGCTTAGTTCAGGGGCTAAGATACGAGCAGTACCTC. The encoded protein is CASSLVQGLRYEQYL.

This clonotype appeared many times. DNA for the CDR3: TGTGCCAGCAGCGTAGGGGGTGGAAACACCATATATTTT. Translation: CASSVGGGNTIYF. The V call is TRBV9, the J call TRBJ1-3; no clear D. Germline CDR1 is SGDLS and CDR2 is YYNGEE. The V end lost 0 bases, the J end lost 3 bases, and 4 bases lay between the germline ends. This CDR3 contains 13 residues.

This clonotype was recorded at least ten times. This chain connects TRBV6-1 to TRBJ1-5; D is perhaps TRBD1 (5 bases). The CDR3 is made up of 17 amino acids. Trimming left V 7 bases short and J 0 bases short, with 19 bases between. The germline gives CDR1 MNHNS, CDR2 SASEGT. The DNA for the CDR3 is TGTGCCAGCAATATGAAGAGGACACCTACTAGCAATCAGCCCCAGCATTTT. This sequence encodes CASNMKRTPTSNQPQHF.

Points on this clonotype: A much bigger clone sits one base away, suggesting this may be a read error. As the CDR3 is not closed by the conserved phenylalanine or tryptophan, this likely results from a read error. The gene calls are TRBV18 and TRBJ1-1, with a tentative D call TRBD1 (5 bases). Germline V CDR1 and CDR2: KGHSH, LQKENI. The CDR3 is 14 residues long. V was cut by 4 bases and J by 1 base, with 10 bases left in between. CDR3 region: CASSLTTGNTEAFL. CDR3 bases: TGTGCCAGCTCACTAACTACAGGGAACACTGAAGCTTTCCTT.

As regards this clonotype: At one end the junction does not follow the germline gene, possibly because of a read error. The chain has TRBV24-1 and TRBJ2-3; possibly TRBD2 for D (5 bases). This CDR3 spans 14 amino acids. CDR1 and CDR2 (germline): KGHDR, SFDVKD. This chain's CDR3 is CATNGGTCTHTQYF. The DNA of the CDR3 is TGTGCCACCAACGGAGGCACGTGCACACATACGCAGTATTTC.

CDR3 coding DNA: TGTGCCAGCAAGGGGCACCGGAAGGAAACCGAGTACTTC. Amino acid sequence: CASKGHRKETEYF. The V gene is TRBV28, the J gene TRBJ2-5, with a weak D call TRBD1 (5 bases). The CDR3 is 13 residues long. V lost 7 bases and J lost 12, with 21 bases in between. Germline lookup yields CDR1 MDHEN and CDR2 SYDVKM.

This clonotype was observed many times. This chain joins TRBV12-3 or TRBV12-4 and TRBJ2-1; 7 nucleotides agree with TRBD2. With 3 bases clipped from V and 4 bases from J, the junction kept 9 bases outside the gene matches. The CDR3 is 16 amino acids. CDR3 nucleotides: TGTGCCAGCAGTTTGGGACGGACTAGTTCTTACAATGAGCAGTTCTTC. It specifies CASSLGRTSSYNEQFF.

On this clonotype itself: It may be a read error: a sequence one base away is much more abundant. J is TRBJ2-1 and V is TRBV4-2; possibly TRBD2 for D (5 bases). V lost 0 bases to trimming and J lost 3 bases, with 12 bases between them. The V gene's germline CDR1 is LGHNA and CDR2 YNFKEQ. The CDR3 loop spans 16 amino acids. CDR3 nucleotides: TGTGCCAGCAGCCAAGAGGACGGGAACCGCTACAATGAGCAGTTCTTC. It translates to CASSQEDGNRYNEQFF.

There are many counts of this clonotype. The chain has TRBV7-9 and TRBJ1-1; perhaps TRBD1 as D (6 bases). Trimming stripped 6 bases from V and 10 bases from J, with 15 bases between. From germline, CDR1 is SEHNR and CDR2 FQNEAQ (reference sequence). The CDR3 has 12 amino acids. The CDR3 is CASRSMAGAAFF. CDR3 bases: TGTGCCAGCAGATCCATGGCAGGGGCAGCTTTCTTT.

Comment on this clonotype: Germline and junction disagree at one end, which may indicate a read error. This sequence joins TRBV6-5 and TRBJ2-7, with a weak D call TRBD1 (5 bases). Germline V gene data show CDR1 as MNHEY and CDR2 as SVGAGI. This CDR3 comprises 15 residues. The CDR3 is CAGSSGRTRSREQYF. The CDR3 nucleotides read TGTGCCGGCAGTTCTGGGCGGACAAGGTCTAGGGAGCAGTACTTC.

CDR3 residues: CASSPLSSSGAYALTF. CDR3 DNA sequence: TGTGCCAGCAGTCCCCTTTCGTCTAGCGGGGCCTACGCCCTGACTTTC. V is TRBV6-1 and J is TRBJ2-6; 9 positions match TRBD2. The CDR3 covers 16 residues. The germline V gene has CDR1 MNHNS and CDR2 SASEGT. V trimming: 5 bases; J trimming: 15 bases; junction bases outside the gene matches: 17.

This clonotype counts as medium-sized (0.01 to 0.1%). The V gene is TRBV19, the J gene TRBJ1-4; weak D call: TRBD1 (5 bases). The CDR3 runs to 15 residues. From germline, CDR1 is LNHDA and CDR2 SQIVND (reference sequence). Trimming took 5 bases from V and 7 from J, leaving 17 bases between them. CDR3 DNA: TGTGCCAGTAGTCCCCAGACAGCAAGGGGTGAAAAACTGTTTTTT. Protein: CASSPQTARGEKLFF.

By proportion, this clonotype is medium-sized. The J gene is TRBJ2-3, the V gene TRBV20-1, with D possibly called TRBD1 or TRBD2 (5 bases each). Per the germline V gene, CDR1 is DFQATT and CDR2 is SNEGSKA (reference sequence). The CDR3 consists of 14 residues. Trimming left V 2 bases short and J 5 bases short, with 14 bases between. CDR3 protein: CSARSAGTEDTQYF. The DNA of the CDR3 is TGCAGTGCTAGATCGGCAGGGACCGAAGATACGCAGTATTTT.

As regards this clonotype: A far larger clone differs by one base, so this is likely a read error. The chain employs TRBV6-5 and TRBJ2-1; D is possibly TRBD2 (5 bases). The CDR3 loop spans 13 amino acids. CDR1 is MNHEY and CDR2 is SVGAGI in the germline V gene. CDR3 sequence reads: CASSDSTNNEQFF. In DNA form, the CDR3 reads TGTGCCAGCAGTGACTCGACTAACAATGAGCAGTTCTTC.

About this clonotype: A far larger clone is one base from this, pointing to a likely read error. J is TRBJ1-2 and V is TRBV7-8, with 8 bases aligning to TRBD1. J was trimmed by 13 bases and V by 6 bases; bases with no gene match: 19. The CDR3 is made up of 15 amino acids. CDR1 is SGHVS, CDR2 FQNEAQ, per germline. This CDR3 reads CASRAYTGGQLLFTF. CDR3 nucleotides: TGTGCCAGCAGAGCCTACACAGGGGGACAGCTATTATTCACCTTC.

The sample holds many counts of this clonotype. With a much larger clone just one base away, this may be a read error. The rearrangement uses TRBV20-1 and TRBJ2-1, with D hard to call. Germline V gene sequence: CDR1 DFQATT, CDR2 SNEGSKA (reference sequence). V was cut by 2 bases and J by 1 base, with 9 bases left in between. The length of the CDR3 is 14 residues. The CDR3 region is CSARSPVSYNEQFF. CDR3 sequence (DNA): TGCAGTGCTAGAAGCCCAGTATCCTACAATGAGCAGTTCTTC.

Remarks on this clonotype: A read error is the likely source, as a far larger clone sits one nucleotide away. The CDR3 DNA follows: TGTGCCAGTAGTATAAGTAGTAGGCATGATCAGTTCTTC. As protein: CASSISSRHDQFF. This sequence joins TRBV19 and TRBJ2-4, with unresolved D. The tail of the sequence fits TRBJ2-1 better, so the J call may be wrong. Germline assignment: CDR1 LNHDA and CDR2 SQIVND (reference sequence). This CDR3 comprises 13 residues.

This chain joins TRBV28 and TRBJ1-2, with TRBD1 matching 9 bases. With 6 bases clipped from V and 4 bases from J, the junction kept 9 bases outside the gene matches. The CDR3 spans 15 residues. Germline-derived CDR1 and CDR2 are MDHEN and SYDVKM. The DNA for the CDR3 is TGTGCCAGCAGACAGGGGGCTCGTGGTACCTATGGCTACACCTTC. This sequence encodes CASRQGARGTYGYTF.

Details on this clonotype: One end of the junction varies from germline; a read error may be responsible. The chain has TRBV19 and TRBJ2-7; a weak D match, TRBD2 (7 bases). The CDR3 has 19 amino acids. The V gene's germline CDR1 is LNHDA and CDR2 SQIVND (reference sequence). Here the CDR3 DNA reads TGTGACAGTAGTATCAGGGCAGGGGCGAGCGGGGTCCCCTCCTGCGAGCAGTACTTC. Translation: CDSSIRAGASGVPSCEQYF.

There are many counts of this clonotype. The J gene is TRBJ2-7, the V gene TRBV3-1; D could derive from TRBD1 or TRBD2 (5 bases each). CDR1 is LGHDT, CDR2 YNNKEL, per germline (reference sequence). Trimming removed 4 bases at V and 6 bases at J, with 22 bases between. The CDR3 runs 16 residues. CDR3 residues: CASSRGNPGANLEQYF. The DNA for the CDR3 is TGTGCCAGCAGCCGAGGTAATCCCGGGGCCAATCTCGAGCAGTACTTC.

This clonotype was counted at least ten times. The chain employs TRBV7-6 and TRBJ1-4, with 7 bases aligning to TRBD1. The CDR3 extends over 13 amino acids. Unmatched junction bases numbered 7, after V lost 7 bases and J lost 8 bases. Germline V lookup: CDR1 SGHVS, CDR2 FNYEAQ. CDR3 in amino acids: CASKGGGREKLFF. DNA of the CDR3: TGTGCCAGCAAGGGAGGGGGCCGGGAAAAACTGTTTTTT.

A word on this clonotype: This likely came from a read error, as a far larger clone is one base away. The V call is TRBV24-1, the J call TRBJ2-7, with 8 nucleotides matching TRBD2. V trimming: 1 base; J trimming: 7 bases; junction bases outside the gene matches: 8. From germline, CDR1 is KGHDR and CDR2 SFDVKD. This CDR3 spans 15 amino acids. In DNA form, the CDR3 reads TGTGCCACCAGTGATTTAAGCGGGAGCGTCAATGAGCAGTACTTC. Translating it yields CATSDLSGSVNEQYF.

This clonotype has at least ten counts. CDR3 amino acids: CASSLDGPRGYGYTF. Written as DNA, the CDR3 is TGTGCCAGCAGCTTAGACGGACCTCGCGGCTATGGCTACACCTTC. The gene calls are TRBV7-9 and TRBJ1-2; D is uncertain. Germline-derived CDR1 and CDR2 are SEHNR and FQNEAQ (reference sequence). The V end was cut by 1 base, the J end by 4 bases, with 13 bases between. The CDR3 runs 15 residues.

CDR3: CASSFQGEEAFF. The CDR3 nucleotides are TGTGCCAGTAGTTTCCAGGGAGAGGAAGCTTTCTTT. V and J are TRBV19 and TRBJ1-1, with D perhaps TRBD1 (5 bases). This CDR3 spans 12 amino acids. Between the trimmed V and J ends, which lost 5 bases and 8 bases, there was a span of 12 bases. Germline CDR1 is LNHDA and CDR2 is SQIVND (reference sequence).

This clonotype was detected many times. The rearrangement uses TRBV27 and TRBJ2-1; D possibly matches TRBD1 or TRBD2 (5 bases each). The V end lost 6 bases, the J end lost 8 bases, and 14 bases lay between the germline ends. Germline V gives CDR1 MNHEY, CDR2 SMNVEV (reference sequence). The CDR3 extends over 13 amino acids. The CDR3 coding sequence is TGTGCCAGCAGGATGAGCATGGGGGATGAGCAGTTCTTC. Its translation: CASRMSMGDEQFF.

This clonotype was seen ten or more times. This rearrangement joins TRBV7-9 to TRBJ2-7; D is unclear. The CDR3 runs 14 residues. CDR1 SEHNR and CDR2 FQNEAQ come from the germline V gene (reference sequence). The V end lost 5 bases, the J end lost 2 bases, and 13 bases lay between the germline ends. The CDR3 loop reads CASSPAFATYEQYF. In DNA, the CDR3 is TGTGCCAGCAGCCCCGCTTTTGCCACCTACGAGCAGTACTTC.

This clonotype occurred many times. The rearrangement uses TRBV18 and TRBJ2-6; D unresolved. CDR1 is KGHSH and CDR2 is LQKENI in the germline V gene. The CDR3 contains 15 residues. Trimming pared 3 bases from V and 0 bases from J, leaving 6 bases between. CDR3 sequence (DNA): TGTGCCAGCTCACCGAGCGCCTCTGGGGCCAACGTCCTGACTTTC. This codes for CASSPSASGANVLTF.

The count of this clonotype is one. A junction end diverges from the germline sequence, so it may reflect a read error. This chain uses TRBV9 with TRBJ2-7, with 7 positions matching TRBD1. Germline lookup yields CDR1 SGDLS and CDR2 YYNGEE. This CDR3 region has 14 residues. The CDR3 loop is CANSAWYRGYEQYF. The CDR3 bases are TGTGCCAACAGCGCCTGGTACAGGGGCTACGAGCAGTACTTC.

This clonotype was counted many times. This chain uses TRBV7-9 with TRBJ1-5; D uncertain. CDR1 is SEHNR and CDR2 is FQNEAQ in the germline V gene (reference sequence). The CDR3 totals 13 residues. Trimming pared 0 bases from V and 8 bases from J, leaving 8 bases between. The CDR3 is CASSLAAGEPQHF. The CDR3 nucleotides are TGTGCCAGCAGCTTAGCCGCCGGGGAGCCCCAGCATTTT. The full variable domain, completed using reference TRBV7-9 and TRBJ1-5, is DTGVSQNPRHKITKRGQNVTFRCDPISEHNRLYWYRQTLGQGPEFLTYFQNEAQLEKSRLLSDRFSAERPKGSFSTLEIQRTEQGDSAMYLCASSLAAGEPQHFGDGTRLSIL.